This T cell receptor (beta chain) appears in the sequencing data of a study of blood T cell repertoires in COVID-19. Clones were sequenced by immunoSEQ multiplex PCR, and TCRdb holds only the in-frame ones, with some missing. The sample gives 140,000 or so clones, roughly 84% of which show up once; roughly 2.6% is in the top ten. V was trimmed by 5 bases and J by 3 bases, leaving 25 bases between them. Per germline, CDR1 SGDLS and CDR2 YYNGEE. This CDR3 is built from 18 residues. The V gene is TRBV9, the J gene TRBJ2-3; maybe TRBD2 (7 bases). Material: peripheral blood. This clonotype was sampled from a human donor with acute or convalescent COVID-19. The donor label of this sample is uncertain. CDR3 protein: CASSQPPGGEGWTDTQYF. CDR3 DNA: TGTGCCAGCAGTCAGCCCCCGGGGGGCGAGGGGTGGACAGATACGCAGTATTTT. Full variable domain (outside the CDR3, taken from reference TRBV9 and TRBJ2-3): DSGVTQTPKHLITATGQRVTLRCSPRSGDLSVYWYQQSLDQGLQFLIQYYNGEERAKGNILERFSAQQFPDLHSELNLSSLELGDSALYFCASSQPPGGEGWTDTQYFGPGTRLTVL.